The clone carrying this T cell receptor beta chain was seen only a few times. Its antigen remains unknown. The data were obtained in a study of CD8 T cells in ankylosing spondylitis. Study results and limitations: There was reportedly significant enrichment of clones that were disease-linked in matched ankylosing spondylitis synovial fluid. Some motif variants had been reported before (in reactive arthritis synovial fluid and blood). Ankylosing spondylitis blood appeared to carry a characteristic TCR beta motif of roughly eight highly homologous variants.

Quantitative 5'-RACE with molecular barcodes was used to make the TCR beta libraries. Using its own MiXCR run on the 5' RACE reads, TCRdb lists one record per CDR3 protein. The sample consists of a few hundred thousand distinct CDR3 sequences, about 15% of them appearing once. Sequenced: blood, either unsorted or a sorted T cell fraction (not recorded which). The source is a male donor with ankylosing spondylitis.

The CDR3 nucleotides are TGTGCCAGCAGTAGTGGTGGGGGGGCCTATACGCAGTATTTT. This translates into CASSSGGGAYTQYF. The chain carries TRBV12-3 or TRBV12-4 and TRBJ2-3; D is possibly TRBD2 (7 bases). V gave up 5 bases and J gave up 7 bases, with 16 bases separating them. The CDR3 is 14 residues long.